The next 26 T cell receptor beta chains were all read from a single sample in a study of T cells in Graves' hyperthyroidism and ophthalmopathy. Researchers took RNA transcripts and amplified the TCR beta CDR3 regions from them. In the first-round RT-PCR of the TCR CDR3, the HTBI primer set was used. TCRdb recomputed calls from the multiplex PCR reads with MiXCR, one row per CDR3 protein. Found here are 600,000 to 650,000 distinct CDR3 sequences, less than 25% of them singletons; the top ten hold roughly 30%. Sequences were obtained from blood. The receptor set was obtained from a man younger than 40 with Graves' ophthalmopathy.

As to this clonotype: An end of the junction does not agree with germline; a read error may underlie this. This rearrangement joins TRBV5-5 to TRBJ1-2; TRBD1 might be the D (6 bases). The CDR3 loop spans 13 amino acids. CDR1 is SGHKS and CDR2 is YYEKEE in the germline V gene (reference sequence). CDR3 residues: CARSLGQNYGYTF. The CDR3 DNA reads TGTGCCCGCAGCCTTGGACAGAACTATGGCTACACCTTC.

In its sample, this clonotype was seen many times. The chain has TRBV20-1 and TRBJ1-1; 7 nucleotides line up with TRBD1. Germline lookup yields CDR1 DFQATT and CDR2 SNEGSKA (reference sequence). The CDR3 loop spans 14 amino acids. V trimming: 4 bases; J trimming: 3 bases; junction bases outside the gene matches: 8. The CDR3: CSATETGPHTEAFF. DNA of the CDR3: TGCAGTGCTACTGAGACAGGGCCGCACACTGAAGCTTTCTTT.

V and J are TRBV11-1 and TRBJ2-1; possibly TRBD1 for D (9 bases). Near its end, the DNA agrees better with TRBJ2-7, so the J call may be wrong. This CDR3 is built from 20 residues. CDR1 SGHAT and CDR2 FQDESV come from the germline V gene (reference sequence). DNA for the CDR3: TGTGCCAGCAGCTTCTTCGGGACAGGGTTACTAGCGGACTTCTACAATGAGCAGTACTTC. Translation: CASSFFGTGLLADFYNEQYF.

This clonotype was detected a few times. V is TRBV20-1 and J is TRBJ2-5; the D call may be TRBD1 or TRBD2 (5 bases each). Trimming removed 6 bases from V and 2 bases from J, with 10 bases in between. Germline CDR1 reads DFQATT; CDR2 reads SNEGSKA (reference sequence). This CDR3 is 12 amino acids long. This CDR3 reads CSANEGQETQYF. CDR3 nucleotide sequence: TGCAGTGCCAACGAGGGGCAAGAGACCCAGTACTTC.

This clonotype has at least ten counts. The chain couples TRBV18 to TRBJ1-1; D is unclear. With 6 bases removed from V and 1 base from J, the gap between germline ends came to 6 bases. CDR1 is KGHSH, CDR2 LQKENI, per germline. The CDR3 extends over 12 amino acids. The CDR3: CASSAGNTEAFF. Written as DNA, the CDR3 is TGTGCCAGCTCCGCCGGGAACACTGAAGCTTTCTTT.

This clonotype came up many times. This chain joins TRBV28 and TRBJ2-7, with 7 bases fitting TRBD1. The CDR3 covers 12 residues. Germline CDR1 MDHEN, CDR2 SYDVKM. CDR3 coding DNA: TGTGCGACCCGGGACAGAGTCTACGAGCAGTACTTC. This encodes CATRDRVYEQYF.

CDR3 nucleotides: TGTGCCAGCAGCTCCCGACCCCCGGGCGGAGGGACAGATACGCAGTATTTT. Its protein product is CASSSRPPGGGTDTQYF. The J gene is TRBJ2-3, the V gene TRBV12-3 or TRBV12-4, with a possible D match to TRBD2 (6 bases). V was pared by 6 bases and J by 3 bases, with 22 bases between. This CDR3 spans 17 amino acids.

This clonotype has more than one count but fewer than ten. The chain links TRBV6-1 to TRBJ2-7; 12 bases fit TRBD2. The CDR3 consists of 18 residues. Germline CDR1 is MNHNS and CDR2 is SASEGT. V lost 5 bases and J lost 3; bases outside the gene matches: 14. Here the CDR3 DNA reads TGTGCCAGCAGTACCGCCTCGGGACTAGCGGGTGTGTACTACGAGCAGTACTTC. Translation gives CASSTASGLAGVYYEQYF.

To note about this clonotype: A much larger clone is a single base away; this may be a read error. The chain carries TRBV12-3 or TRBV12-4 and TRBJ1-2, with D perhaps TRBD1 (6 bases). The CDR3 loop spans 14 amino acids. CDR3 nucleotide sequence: TGTGCCAGCAGCTTGGGGTGGGGGCTCCCTGGCCACACCTTC. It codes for CASSLGWGLPGHTF.

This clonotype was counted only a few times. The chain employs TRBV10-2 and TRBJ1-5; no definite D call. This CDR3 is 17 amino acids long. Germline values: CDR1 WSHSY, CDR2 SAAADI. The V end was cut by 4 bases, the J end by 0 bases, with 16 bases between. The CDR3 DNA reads TGCGCCAGCAGTGGGACTGCCTTGGGCCCTAGCAATCAGCCCCAGCATTTT. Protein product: CASSGTALGPSNQPQHF.

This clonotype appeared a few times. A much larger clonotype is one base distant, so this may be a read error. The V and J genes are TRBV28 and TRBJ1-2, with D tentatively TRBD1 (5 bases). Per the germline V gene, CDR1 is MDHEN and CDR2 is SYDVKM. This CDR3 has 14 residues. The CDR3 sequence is CAGSLPGANYGYTF. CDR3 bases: TGTGCCGGCAGTCTCCCCGGGGCCAACTATGGCTACACCTTC.

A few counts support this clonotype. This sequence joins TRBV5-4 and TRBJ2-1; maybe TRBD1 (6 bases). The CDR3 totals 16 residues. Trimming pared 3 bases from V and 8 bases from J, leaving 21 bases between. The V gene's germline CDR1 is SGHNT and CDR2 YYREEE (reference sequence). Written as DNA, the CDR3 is TGTGCCAGCAGCTCATCTTTGGGGGCGCCGGCCGATGAGCAGTTCTTC. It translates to CASSSSLGAPADEQFF.

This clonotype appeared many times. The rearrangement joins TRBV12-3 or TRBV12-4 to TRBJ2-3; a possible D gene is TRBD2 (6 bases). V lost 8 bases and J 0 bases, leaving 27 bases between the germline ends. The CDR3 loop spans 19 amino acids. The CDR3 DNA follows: TGTGCCAGCGGAAGATCGGGGAACTGGGGAGCGGGTAGCACAGATACGCAGTATTTT. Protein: CASGRSGNWGAGSTDTQYF.

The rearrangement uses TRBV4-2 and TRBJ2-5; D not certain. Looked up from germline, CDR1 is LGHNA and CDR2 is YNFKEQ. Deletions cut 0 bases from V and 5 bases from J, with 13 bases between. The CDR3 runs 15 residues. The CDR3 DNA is TGTGCCAGCAGCCAAGAAGGTCCGGCTGGGGAGACCCAGTACTTC. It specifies CASSQEGPAGETQYF.

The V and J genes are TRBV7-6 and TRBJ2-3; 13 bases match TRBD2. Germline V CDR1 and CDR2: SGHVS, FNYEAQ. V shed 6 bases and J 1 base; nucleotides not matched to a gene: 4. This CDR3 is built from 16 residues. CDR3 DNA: TGTGCCAGCAGAGGACTAGCGGGAGCGGGCACAGATACGCAGTATTTT. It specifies CASRGLAGAGTDTQYF.

CDR3 residues: CASSLKQSYLFF. CDR3 bases: TGTGCCAGCAGCCTTAAGCAGAGTTACTTGTTCTTC. The chain uses TRBV11-2 and TRBJ2-1; D not certain. CDR3 size: 12 residues. V was cut by 5 bases and J by 15 bases, with 17 bases left in between. Looked up from germline, CDR1 is SGHAT and CDR2 is FQNNGV.

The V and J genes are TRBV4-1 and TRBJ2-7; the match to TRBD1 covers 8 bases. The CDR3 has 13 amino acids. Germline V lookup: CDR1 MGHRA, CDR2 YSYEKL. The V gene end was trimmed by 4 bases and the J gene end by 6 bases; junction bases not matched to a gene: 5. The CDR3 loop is CASSPLTGVEQYF. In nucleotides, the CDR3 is TGCGCCAGCAGCCCCCTGACAGGGGTCGAGCAGTACTTC.

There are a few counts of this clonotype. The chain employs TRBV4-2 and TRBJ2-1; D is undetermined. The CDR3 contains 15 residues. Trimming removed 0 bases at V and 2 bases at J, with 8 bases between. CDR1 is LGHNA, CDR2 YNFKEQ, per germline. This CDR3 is CASSQDIGTYNEQFF. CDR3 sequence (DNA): TGTGCCAGCAGCCAAGATATAGGGACCTACAATGAGCAGTTCTTC.

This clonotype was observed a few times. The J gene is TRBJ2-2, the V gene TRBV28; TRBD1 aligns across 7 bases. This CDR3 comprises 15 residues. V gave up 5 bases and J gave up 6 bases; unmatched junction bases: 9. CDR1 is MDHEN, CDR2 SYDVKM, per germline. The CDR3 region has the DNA TGTGCCAGCAGTGACACAGGGGCGAAACCCGGGGAGCTGTTTTTT. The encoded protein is CASSDTGAKPGELFF.

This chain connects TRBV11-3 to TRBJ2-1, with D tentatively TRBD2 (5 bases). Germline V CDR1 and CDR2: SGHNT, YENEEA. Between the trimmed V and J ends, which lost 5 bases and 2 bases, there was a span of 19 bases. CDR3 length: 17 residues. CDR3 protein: CASSDEGSGFAYNEQFF. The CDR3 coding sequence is TGTGCCAGCAGCGATGAGGGATCCGGATTCGCCTACAATGAGCAGTTCTTC.

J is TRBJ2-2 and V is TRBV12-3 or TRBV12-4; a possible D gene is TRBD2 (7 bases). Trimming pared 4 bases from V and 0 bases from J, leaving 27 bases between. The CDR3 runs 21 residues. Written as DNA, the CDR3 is TGTGCCAGCAGTTGGCAAGTCCTACAGGGAGGGGCTTCTGCGAACACCGGGGAGCTGTTTTTT. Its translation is CASSWQVLQGGASANTGELFF.

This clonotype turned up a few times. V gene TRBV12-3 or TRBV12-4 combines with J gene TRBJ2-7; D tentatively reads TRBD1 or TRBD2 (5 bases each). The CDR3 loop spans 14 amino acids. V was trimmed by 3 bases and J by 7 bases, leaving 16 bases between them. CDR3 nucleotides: TGTGCCAGCAGTTTTGGGGGTTTAATGGGTGAGCAGTACTTC. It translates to CASSFGGLMGEQYF.

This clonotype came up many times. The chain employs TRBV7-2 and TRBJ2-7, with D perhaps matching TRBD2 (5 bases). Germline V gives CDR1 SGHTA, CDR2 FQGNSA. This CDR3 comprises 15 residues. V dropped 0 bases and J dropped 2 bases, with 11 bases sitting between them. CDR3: CASSLALGNTYEQYF. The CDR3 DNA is TGTGCCAGCAGCTTAGCCCTCGGGAACACCTACGAGCAGTACTTC.

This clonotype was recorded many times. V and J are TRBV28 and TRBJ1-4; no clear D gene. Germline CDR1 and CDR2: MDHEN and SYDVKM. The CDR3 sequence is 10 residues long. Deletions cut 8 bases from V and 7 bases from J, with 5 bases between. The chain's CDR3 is CASSGEKLFF. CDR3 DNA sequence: TGTGCCAGCTCAGGTGAAAAACTGTTTTTT. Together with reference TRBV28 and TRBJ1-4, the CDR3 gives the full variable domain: DVKVTQSSRYLVKRTGEKVFLECVQDMDHENMFWYRQDPGLGLRLIYFSYDVKMKEKGDIPEGYSVSREKKERFSLILESASTNQTSMYLCASSGEKLFFGSGTQLSVL.

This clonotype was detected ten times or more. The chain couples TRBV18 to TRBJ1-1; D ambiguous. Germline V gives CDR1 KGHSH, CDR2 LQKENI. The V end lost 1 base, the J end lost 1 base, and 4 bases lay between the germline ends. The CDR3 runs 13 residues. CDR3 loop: CASSPQQNTEAFF. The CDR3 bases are TGTGCCAGCTCACCACAGCAGAACACTGAAGCTTTCTTT.

For the CDR3, the DNA is TGTGCCACCAGTGGTAGGAGCTCCTACAATGAGCAGTTCTTC. It translates to CATSGRSSYNEQFF. The V call is TRBV24-1, the J call TRBJ2-1; D gene unclear. The CDR3 is 14 amino acids. CDR1 and CDR2 (germline): KGHDR, SFDVKD. V gave up 5 bases and J gave up 0 bases, with 7 bases separating them.